This T cell receptor beta chain was obtained from a study of cytomegalovirus exposure and HLA in healthy donors. Across the study: The platform used for the 120 validation repertoires matched that of the roughly 670 first-cohort repertoires, a later analysis reported. Overall study findings and caveats: One later analysis, an examination of the roughly 110 validation repertoires, found that first-cohort TCR clusters tended to co-occur in them. It was confirmed in vitro that three of the CMV-associated chains were specific for CMV antigens.

Turning to this clone: Antigen unknown.

V was shortened by 11 bases and J by 0 bases, with 13 bases between the two germline ends. The CDR3 runs 13 residues. Germline CDR1 is SNHLY and CDR2 is FYNNEI. Generated by immunoSEQ multiplex PCR, the TCRdb table keeps only in-frame clones and is missing some. This sample has some 130,000 clones, with 70% to 85% found just once. This clonotype originated in a young man in good health and CMV-seropositive. The sample was PBMCs. The J gene is TRBJ1-1, the V gene TRBV2; D gene uncertain. CDR3 coding DNA: TGTGCCTCCCACCAGGCCTTGAACACTGAAGCTTTCTTT. Encoded protein: CASHQALNTEAFF.